Following are 30 T cell receptor beta chains from one sample sequenced in a study of early T cells in non-severe SARS-CoV-2 infection. TCRdb processed the 5' RACE reads anew with MiXCR; each CDR3 protein has one entry. The sample lists around 47,000 distinct CDR3 sequences, approximately 10% seen once, with 21% in the top ten. The sequencing input was whole blood. The receptors shown here come from an adult who was a healthcare worker with PCR-confirmed SARS-CoV-2 infection or an uninfected control (not recorded which).

This clonotype was recorded at least ten times. The chain couples TRBV6-5 to TRBJ2-7, with 7 nucleotides matching TRBD2. The V segment lost 5 bases and the J segment 6 bases; nucleotides outside the gene matches: 13. Looked up from germline, CDR1 is MNHEY and CDR2 is SVGAGI. The CDR3 covers 15 residues. The CDR3 spells CASSAGLVDVGEQYF. CDR3 in DNA: TGTGCCAGCAGTGCTGGACTAGTCGACGTGGGCGAGCAGTACTTC.

In this sample, this clonotype turned up many times. The DNA of the CDR3 is TGCAGCGTTGAGTGGCAGAACCAAGAGACCCAGTACTTC. Protein sequence: CSVEWQNQETQYF. The chain has TRBV29-1 and TRBJ2-5; D unresolved. CDR1 is SQVTM, CDR2 ANQGSEA, per germline. Between the trimmed V and J ends, which lost 3 bases and 0 bases, there was a span of 8 bases. There are 13 residues in the CDR3.

The chain has TRBV7-2 and TRBJ2-5; maybe TRBD2 (6 bases). Germline V gene lookup returns CDR1 SGHTA and CDR2 FQGNSA. The CDR3 is 14 amino acids. V was clipped by 5 bases and J by 0 bases, with 10 bases between them. The chain's CDR3 is CASSGGKNQETQYF. CDR3 in DNA: TGTGCCAGCAGCGGCGGGAAAAACCAAGAGACCCAGTACTTC.

This clonotype was observed at least ten times. The CDR3 sequence: CASSIDRGQPQHF. CDR3 coding DNA: TGTGCCAGTAGTATAGACAGGGGACAGCCCCAGCATTTT. This sequence joins TRBV19 and TRBJ1-5; TRBD1 is a possible D gene (6 bases). V dropped 0 bases and J dropped 7 bases, with 7 bases sitting between them. Germline-derived CDR1 and CDR2 are LNHDA and SQIVND (reference sequence). This CDR3 is 13 amino acids long.

This clonotype was counted at least ten times. The chain recombines TRBV4-1 with TRBJ1-3; possible D gene TRBD1, 5 bases. Trimming removed 0 bases at V and 4 bases at J, with 10 bases between. CDR3 length: 15 residues. Germline CDR1 MGHRA, CDR2 YSYEKL. The DNA of the CDR3 is TGCGCCAGCAGCCAAGAAAATAGGGGAGGAAACACCATATATTTT. This sequence encodes CASSQENRGGNTIYF.

V is TRBV12-3 or TRBV12-4 and J is TRBJ2-5; D is ambiguous. CDR3 size: 14 residues. V gave up 3 bases and J gave up 3 bases, with 11 bases separating them. The CDR3 DNA follows: TGTGCCAGCAGTTTCGACCAGAAAAAAGAGACCCAGTACTTC. Protein sequence: CASSFDQKKETQYF.

This clonotype was seen only a few times. This sequence joins TRBV7-2 and TRBJ2-4; 9 nucleotides agree with TRBD1. With 1 base clipped from V and 2 bases from J, the junction kept 6 bases outside the gene matches. Per germline, CDR1 SGHTA and CDR2 FQGNSA. The CDR3 has 17 residues. The CDR3 nucleotides read TGTGCCAGCAGCTTAGGAATTGGGACAGGGTCCAAAAACATTCAGTACTTC. This translates into CASSLGIGTGSKNIQYF.

This clonotype was observed a handful of times. The rearrangement joins TRBV7-3 to TRBJ2-1, with TRBD2 as a possible D gene (5 bases). This CDR3 comprises 16 residues. V was clipped by 2 bases and J by 5 bases, with 16 bases between them. Germline CDR1 and CDR2: SGHTA and FQGTGA. In nucleotides, the CDR3 is TGTGCCAGCAGCTTAGGTGTAGCGTTCAATAACAATGAGCAGTTCTTC. Protein sequence: CASSLGVAFNNNEQFF. The complete variable domain, with remaining parts taken from reference TRBV7-3 and TRBJ2-1, reads GAGVSQTPSNKVTEKGKYVELRCDPISGHTALYWYRQSLGQGPEFLIYFQGTGAADDSGLPNDRFFAVRPEGSVSTLKIQRTERGDSAVYLCASSLGVAFNNNEQFFGPGTRLTVL.

This clonotype came up many times. The chain employs TRBV7-2 and TRBJ2-2; 8 positions agree with TRBD1. The J segment lost 13 bases and the V segment lost 2 bases, leaving 6 bases of the junction unmatched. The V gene's germline CDR1 is SGHTA and CDR2 FQGNSA. The CDR3 length is 13 residues. This CDR3 is CASSLPGGGALFF. The CDR3 DNA follows: TGTGCCAGCAGCTTACCAGGGGGCGGTGCGCTGTTTTTT.

V gene TRBV5-1 combines with J gene TRBJ1-2; D remains ambiguous. The CDR3 is made up of 14 amino acids. Per germline, CDR1 SGHRS and CDR2 YFSETQ. The V and J ends lost 1 base and 0 bases respectively, with 7 bases between them. The CDR3 region has the DNA TGCGCCAGCAGCTTGAGTACAGCTAACTATGGCTACACCTTC. It codes for CASSLSTANYGYTF.

This clonotype was seen a handful of times. The chain carries TRBV18 and TRBJ1-1; D is ambiguous. Germline V gene data show CDR1 as KGHSH and CDR2 as LQKENI. The CDR3 sequence is 14 residues long. Trimming removed 3 bases at V and 1 base at J, with 9 bases between. The CDR3 is CASSPSPANTEAFF. The CDR3 DNA sequence: TGTGCCAGCTCACCCTCACCAGCGAACACTGAAGCTTTCTTT.

This clonotype occurred a few times. This chain joins TRBV28 and TRBJ1-5; 8 nucleotides agree with TRBD1. The CDR3 has 15 residues. Germline values: CDR1 MDHEN, CDR2 SYDVKM. V shed 5 bases, J shed 6 bases, and the junction held 9 bases outside the gene matches. The DNA of the CDR3 is TGTGCCAGCAGTCAGGACAGGGAAGTTAGTCAGCCCCAGCATTTT. Translating it yields CASSQDREVSQPQHF.

This clonotype was seen at least ten times. This sequence joins TRBV4-2 and TRBJ1-1, with D unresolved. V gave up 0 bases and J gave up 1 base, with 9 bases separating them. The germline V gene has CDR1 LGHNA and CDR2 YNFKEQ. The CDR3 consists of 15 residues. The CDR3 region is CASSQERLKNTEAFF. CDR3 bases: TGTGCCAGCAGCCAAGAGCGACTCAAGAACACTGAAGCTTTCTTT.

The sample holds many counts of this clonotype. This chain joins TRBV18 and TRBJ1-1; 9 bases are a match to TRBD1. This CDR3 comprises 15 residues. CDR1 is KGHSH, CDR2 LQKENI, per germline. Trimming cost V 8 bases and J 2 bases; bases outside gene matches: 9. DNA for the CDR3: TGTGCCAGCCATGGACAGGGGACATCAAACACTGAAGCTTTCTTT. This gives the protein CASHGQGTSNTEAFF.

The table lists this clonotype with many counts. The gene calls are TRBV19 and TRBJ2-1, with D unresolved. The CDR3 totals 13 residues. Trimming left V 2 bases short and J 5 bases short, with 7 bases between. Germline assignment: CDR1 LNHDA and CDR2 SQIVND (reference sequence). The CDR3 DNA reads TGTGCCAGTAGTATAATGCGAGACAATGAGCAGTTCTTC. Translating it yields CASSIMRDNEQFF.

This clonotype was seen ten or more times. The chain employs TRBV27 and TRBJ2-1; D possibly corresponds to TRBD1 (6 bases). The CDR3 contains 16 residues. Germline assignment: CDR1 MNHEY and CDR2 SMNVEV (reference sequence). V shed 7 bases and J shed 8 bases, with 24 bases lying between them. The CDR3 DNA sequence: TGTGCCAGCACCGAACGACGGGACACAGCTAGGGATGAGCAGTTCTTC. Residues: CASTERRDTARDEQFF.

This clonotype was found many times. J is TRBJ2-2 and V is TRBV29-1; D is undetermined. CDR3 length: 14 amino acids. The germline gives CDR1 SQVTM, CDR2 ANQGSEA. Between the trimmed V and J ends, which lost 8 bases and 3 bases, there was a span of 16 bases. CDR3 region: CSFPWWRYTGELFF. The CDR3 bases are TGCAGCTTTCCTTGGTGGAGATACACCGGGGAGCTGTTTTTT.

This clonotype was observed many times. The CDR3 here is CASSPWGLAGEDTQYF. The CDR3 region has the DNA TGTGCCAGCAGCCCTTGGGGACTAGCGGGAGAAGATACGCAGTATTTT. The chain employs TRBV2 and TRBJ2-3, with 14 bases that match TRBD2. V gave up 6 bases and J gave up 5 bases; unmatched junction bases: 7. CDR1 and CDR2 (germline): SNHLY, FYNNEI. The CDR3 contains 16 residues. The full variable domain, in which reference TRBV2 and TRBJ2-3 provide the parts outside the CDR3, is EPEVTQTPSHQVTQMGQEVILRCVPISNHLYFYWYRQILGQKVEFLVSFYNNEISEKSEIFDDQFSVERPDGSNFTLKIRSTKLEDSAMYFCASSPWGLAGEDTQYFGPGTRLTVL.

This clonotype was detected many times. The gene calls are TRBV6-2 or TRBV6-3 and TRBJ1-5; 8 bases map to TRBD1. The CDR3 has 15 amino acids. J lost 5 bases, V lost 6 bases, and 9 bases had no gene match. Germline CDR1 reads MNHEY; CDR2 reads SVGEGT. The CDR3 nucleotides read TGTGCCAGCAGGAGCCGGGACAGGATGGATCAGCCCCAGCATTTT. Its translation is CASRSRDRMDQPQHF.

This clonotype was detected only a few times. The chain recombines TRBV28 with TRBJ2-1; D is unresolved. V shed 5 bases and J shed 12 bases, with 11 bases lying between them. Germline V CDR1 and CDR2: MDHEN, SYDVKM. CDR3 length: 11 residues. The chain's CDR3 is CASSPNTGQFF. CDR3 bases: TGTGCCAGCAGTCCTAATACGGGGCAGTTCTTC.

As regards this clonotype: A read error may be the cause here, since a much bigger clone is one base away. V gene TRBV19 combines with J gene TRBJ1-4; D possibly corresponds to TRBD1 (5 bases). The length of the CDR3 is 14 residues. Per germline, CDR1 LNHDA and CDR2 SQIVND (reference sequence). The CDR3 loop is CASSPGTAPEKLIF. CDR3 sequence (DNA): TGTGCCAGTAGTCCTGGGACCGCACCTGAAAAACTGATTTTT. Drawing the rest from reference TRBV19 and TRBJ1-4, the complete variable domain is DGGITQSPKYLFRKEGQNVTLSCEQNLNHDAMYWYRQDPGQGLRLIYYSQIVNDFQKGDIAEGYSVSREKKESFPLTVTSAQKNPTAFYLCASSPGTAPEKLIFGSGTQLSVL.

This clonotype was observed a handful of times. The rearrangement links TRBV7-2 to TRBJ2-7; no firm D call. This CDR3 spans 16 amino acids. V lost 1 base and J lost 0, with 13 bases in between. Germline V lookup: CDR1 SGHTA, CDR2 FQGNSA. For the CDR3, the DNA is TGTGCCAGCAGCTTAGAAGCCTTTCGCAGCTCCTACGAGCAGTACTTC. It is translated as CASSLEAFRSSYEQYF.

This clonotype was found many times. The rearrangement links TRBV6-2 or TRBV6-3 to TRBJ2-3, with TRBD2 matching 8 bases. The germline V gene encodes CDR1 MNHEY and CDR2 SVGEGT. This CDR3 has 13 amino acids. With V trimmed by 6 bases and J by 4 bases, 3 bases remained unmatched. This CDR3 is CASRSGSADTQYF. As DNA, the CDR3 is TGTGCCAGCAGAAGCGGGAGTGCAGATACGCAGTATTTT.

This clonotype was observed many times. This chain joins TRBV29-1 and TRBJ2-1, with 11 bases fitting TRBD2. Per germline, CDR1 SQVTM and CDR2 ANQGSEA. There are 16 residues in the CDR3. Trimming at V came to 5 bases and at J to 4 bases, leaving 10 bases not matched to a gene. Written as DNA, the CDR3 is TGCAGCGTTCGGACCTCACTAGCGGGAGTTTACAATGAGCAGTTCTTC. This sequence encodes CSVRTSLAGVYNEQFF.

This clonotype was seen many times. The rearrangement links TRBV29-1 to TRBJ1-1; weak D call: TRBD1 (5 bases). The CDR3 has 12 residues. V shed 1 base and J shed 11 bases, with 14 bases lying between them. CDR1 SQVTM and CDR2 ANQGSEA come from the germline V gene. CDR3 in DNA: TGCAGCGTTGAAGTTATTCTCGGGGCCGCTTTCTTT. This encodes CSVEVILGAAFF.

There are a few counts of this clonotype. The chain joins TRBV6-5 to TRBJ2-6, with D unresolved. Germline CDR1 MNHEY, CDR2 SVGAGI. Trimming pared 5 bases from V and 3 bases from J, leaving 11 bases between. The length of the CDR3 is 15 residues. CDR3: CASSTRLVGANVLTF. The CDR3 DNA reads TGTGCCAGCAGTACCAGATTGGTTGGGGCCAACGTCCTGACTTTC.

The V call is TRBV12-3 or TRBV12-4, the J call TRBJ2-3; the D call may be TRBD1 or TRBD2 (5 bases each). The CDR3 is 14 residues long. The V gene lost 6 bases and the J gene lost 2 bases, with 12 bases spanning the gap. CDR3 sequence (DNA): TGTGCCAGCAGGCAGGGACGAGCCACAGATACGCAGTATTTT. Translation: CASRQGRATDTQYF.

This clonotype came up many times. The V gene is TRBV7-2, the J gene TRBJ2-5, with D possibly TRBD2 on 6 matching bases. Trimming left V 5 bases short and J 5 bases short, with 15 bases between. The CDR3 has 14 amino acids. Germline V gene lookup returns CDR1 SGHTA and CDR2 FQGNSA. CDR3 sequence reads: CASSPLGSGETQYF. The CDR3, as DNA: TGTGCCAGCAGCCCCCTCGGGAGCGGCGAGACCCAGTACTTC.

This clonotype was detected a few times. The genes are TRBV29-1 and TRBJ2-7; a possible D gene is TRBD2 (5 bases). This CDR3 has 12 amino acids. The germline CDR1 and CDR2 sequences are SQVTM and ANQGSEA. The V end lost 6 bases, the J end lost 2 bases, and 11 bases lay between the germline ends. The CDR3 loop is CSVKDYPYEQYF. CDR3 sequence (DNA): TGCAGCGTCAAAGACTATCCCTACGAGCAGTACTTC.

This clonotype was picked up many times. V usage is TRBV14 and J usage is TRBJ1-2; possibly TRBD1 for D (5 bases). Germline assignment: CDR1 SGHDN and CDR2 FVKESK. V gave up 0 bases and J gave up 8 bases, with 13 bases separating them. This CDR3 is built from 14 residues. CDR3 in amino acids: CASSQEATVGGYTF. The CDR3 DNA reads TGTGCCAGCAGCCAAGAGGCGACAGTGGGAGGCTACACCTTC.